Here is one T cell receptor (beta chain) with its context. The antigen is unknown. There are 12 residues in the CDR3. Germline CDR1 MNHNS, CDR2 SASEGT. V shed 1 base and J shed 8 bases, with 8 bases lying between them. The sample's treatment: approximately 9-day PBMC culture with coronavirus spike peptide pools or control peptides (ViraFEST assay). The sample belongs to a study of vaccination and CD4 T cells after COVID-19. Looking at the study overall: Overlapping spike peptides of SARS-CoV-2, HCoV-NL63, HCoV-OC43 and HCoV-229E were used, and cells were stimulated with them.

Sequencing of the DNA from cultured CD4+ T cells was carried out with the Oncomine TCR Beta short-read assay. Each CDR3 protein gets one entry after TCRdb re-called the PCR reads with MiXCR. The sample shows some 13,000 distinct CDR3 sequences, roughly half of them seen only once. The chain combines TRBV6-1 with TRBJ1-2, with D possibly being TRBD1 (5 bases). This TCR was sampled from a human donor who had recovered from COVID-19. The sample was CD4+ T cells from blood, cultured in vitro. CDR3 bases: TGTGCCAGCAGTGAAGGCAGGGTCGGCTACACCTTC. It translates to CASSEGRVGYTF.